This TCR beta chain is from a study of prognosis after radiotherapy for stage I lung cancer. Turning to the study itself: In this cohort, every patient with non-small cell lung cancer was regarded as medically inoperable. Concurrently with stereotactic body radiotherapy, no other therapy was received by any patient.

There were approximately 5.8 milliliters of peripheral blood drawn at each of two time points. Amplification of the TCR beta CDR3 (from genomic DNA) was done by two-round multiplex PCR. Round one of PCR was performed, and it used primers specific to each TRBV and TRBJ gene. TCRdb passed the multiplex PCR reads through MiXCR, listing each CDR3 protein once. The table lists 10,000 to 13,000 distinct CDR3 sequences, about 53% of them singletons. Germline assignment: CDR1 LGHDT and CDR2 YNNKEL (reference sequence). CDR3 length equals 17 residues. Trimming took 0 bases from V and 2 from J, leaving 16 bases between them. In this sample, this clonotype turned up many times.

The sequencing used PBMCs, collected before or after stereotactic body radiation therapy (not recorded which). V gene TRBV3-1 combines with J gene TRBJ2-5, with TRBD1 as a possible D gene (5 bases). The clonotype was recovered from a donor over 45 with non-small cell lung cancer. Here the CDR3 reads CASSQDSVRQRQETQYF. The CDR3 nucleotides read TGTGCCAGCAGCCAAGATAGTGTGAGACAGAGACAAGAGACCCAGTACTTC.